The 32 T cell receptor beta chains listed next were all sequenced from one sample in a study of blood T cell repertoires in COVID-19. Using immunoSEQ multiplex PCR, the repertoire was profiled, and TCRdb retains in-frame clones only, with some absent. This sample has over 150,000 clones, with 70% to 90% found just once. The sequenced sample consisted of peripheral blood. These receptors all come from a man older than 75 with COVID-19, enrolled during active disease.

The chain is built from TRBV5-1 and TRBJ2-1; 10 bases line up with TRBD1. The CDR3 consists of 16 residues. Germline V gene lookup returns CDR1 SGHRS and CDR2 YFSETQ. V shed 0 bases and J 4 bases; nucleotides not matched to a gene: 4. Here the CDR3 reads CASSLGDRGPYNEQFF. The CDR3 coding sequence is TGCGCCAGCAGCTTGGGGGACAGGGGACCATACAATGAGCAGTTCTTC.

The rearrangement joins TRBV3-1 (or the pseudogene TRBV3-2) to TRBJ1-3; a possible D gene is TRBD1 (5 bases). The V gene lost 4 bases and the J gene lost 0 bases, with 13 bases spanning the gap. The CDR3 is made up of 16 amino acids. Germline assignment: CDR1 LGHDT and CDR2 YNNKEL (reference sequence). In DNA form, the CDR3 reads TGTGCCAGCAGCCGGACATTTACCGACTCTGGAAACACCATATATTTT. This sequence encodes CASSRTFTDSGNTIYF.

This chain's CDR3 is CASSLLADTDTQYF. CDR3 DNA sequence: TGTGCCAGCAGCTTACTAGCGGACACAGATACGCAGTATTTT. The chain is built from TRBV11-2 and TRBJ2-3, with 7 positions matching TRBD2. This CDR3 has 14 amino acids. V dropped 2 bases and J dropped 2; count of bases not matched to a gene: 1. CDR1 and CDR2 (germline): SGHAT, FQNNGV.

There are a few counts of this clone. J is TRBJ2-3 and V is TRBV7-3, with 13 bases lining up with TRBD2. CDR1 is SGHTA, CDR2 FQGTGA, per germline. J gave up 5 bases and V 4 bases, and 6 bases lay outside the gene matches. The CDR3 extends over 16 amino acids. As DNA, the CDR3 is TGTGCCAGCAGCTCCGCACTAGCGGGGGGGGGAGATACGCAGTATTTT. Amino acid sequence: CASSSALAGGGDTQYF.

The chain has TRBV6-1 and TRBJ1-5; 8 bases align to TRBD1. The CDR3 sequence is 18 residues long. Trimming at V came to 1 base and at J to 0 bases, leaving 8 bases not matched to a gene. Germline assignment: CDR1 MNHNS and CDR2 SASEGT. In nucleotides, the CDR3 is TGTGCCAGCAGTGAAGATTGGCGCAGGGGGCATAGCAATCAGCCCCAGCATTTT. This sequence encodes CASSEDWRRGHSNQPQHF.

The chain joins TRBV5-1 to TRBJ1-6; D remains unclear. V lost 4 bases and J 10 bases, leaving 15 bases between the germline ends. CDR3 length: 14 residues. The germline gives CDR1 SGHRS, CDR2 YFSETQ. The CDR3 nucleotides are TGCGCCAGCAGCCTAAATACGAGAGGGTCACCCCTCCACTTT. This translates into CASSLNTRGSPLHF.

The V call is TRBV5-5, the J call TRBJ2-5; D is ambiguous. The germline V gene encodes CDR1 SGHKS and CDR2 YYEKEE (reference sequence). Trimming removed 1 base from V and 5 bases from J, with 15 bases in between. CDR3 size: 15 residues. Here the CDR3 reads CASSLSASQRETQYF. The DNA for the CDR3 is TGTGCCAGCAGCTTGTCTGCAAGTCAACGGGAGACCCAGTACTTC.

J is TRBJ2-7 and V is TRBV6-1, with D uncertain. The CDR3 extends over 13 amino acids. With 4 bases removed from V and 0 bases from J, the gap between germline ends came to 7 bases. CDR1 and CDR2 from the germline V gene are MNHNS and SASEGT. The CDR3 here is CASSVAVSYEQYF. CDR3 bases: TGTGCCAGCAGTGTAGCCGTCTCCTACGAGCAGTACTTC.

The chain employs TRBV4-1 and TRBJ2-1; possibly TRBD2 for D (6 bases). Deletions cut 1 base from V and 2 bases from J, with 12 bases between. CDR3 length: 16 amino acids. Per the germline V gene, CDR1 is MGHRA and CDR2 is YSYEKL. CDR3 nucleotides: TGCGCCAGCAGCCAAGGGGGTGCGGGGCCCTACAATGAGCAGTTCTTC. Amino acid sequence: CASSQGGAGPYNEQFF.

For this clone: The likely explanation is a read error, given a far larger clone one base away. The genes are TRBV5-5 and TRBJ2-7, with 10 nucleotides matching TRBD1. The CDR3 spans 14 residues. Looked up from germline, CDR1 is SGHKS and CDR2 is YYEKEE (reference sequence). J gave up 3 bases and V 4 bases, and 4 bases lay outside the gene matches. CDR3 DNA sequence: TGTGCCAGCAGCCTGGGACAGGGGAACTACGAGCAGTACTTC. As protein: CASSLGQGNYEQYF.

The rearrangement joins TRBV5-6 to TRBJ1-6, with 11 positions matching TRBD1. The CDR3 runs 15 residues. Germline CDR1 reads SGHDT; CDR2 reads YYEEEE. With V trimmed by 3 bases and J by 8 bases, 4 bases remained unmatched. The CDR3 bases are TGTGCCAGCAGCTGGATGGACAGGGGGCATTCACCCCTCCACTTT. Protein product: CASSWMDRGHSPLHF.

The CDR3: CASSLLSGGLKGSYNEQFF. The CDR3 DNA is TGTGCCAGCAGCTTATTAAGCGGGGGGTTAAAGGGGTCCTACAATGAGCAGTTCTTC. This sequence joins TRBV7-9 and TRBJ2-1; 9 bases fit TRBD2. This CDR3 is built from 19 residues. Germline V gives CDR1 SEHNR, CDR2 FQNEAQ (reference sequence). After removal of 2 bases from V and 1 base from J, the junction contained 12 bases not matched to a gene.

The chain has TRBV5-1 and TRBJ2-1; tentatively, D is TRBD2 (5 bases). Trimming removed 0 bases from V and 4 bases from J, with 8 bases in between. Per germline, CDR1 SGHRS and CDR2 YFSETQ. This CDR3 comprises 14 residues. CDR3 residues: CASSLASGYNEQFF. The CDR3 region has the DNA TGCGCCAGCAGCTTGGCCTCGGGGTACAATGAGCAGTTCTTC.

This rearrangement joins TRBV5-4 to TRBJ2-2; D gene ambiguous. The CDR3 totals 13 residues. V was clipped by 4 bases and J by 0 bases, with 4 bases between them. Germline loops: CDR1 SGHNT, CDR2 YYREEE (reference sequence). The CDR3 sequence: CASSPANTGELFF. The CDR3 region has the DNA TGTGCCAGCAGCCCGGCGAACACCGGGGAGCTGTTTTTT.

A note on this clone: This CDR3 is also generated by other DNA sequences in the sample. The V and J genes are TRBV6-5 and TRBJ1-2, with TRBD1 matching 7 bases. V dropped 5 bases and J dropped 2; count of bases not matched to a gene: 5. The CDR3 has 14 residues. The germline CDR1 and CDR2 sequences are MNHEY and SVGAGI. The CDR3 bases are TGTGCCAGCAGTAGGGACAGACGAAACTATGGCTACACCTTC. Translation: CASSRDRRNYGYTF.

CDR3 amino acids: CASSPSVGGRQPQHF. In nucleotides, the CDR3 is TGCGCCAGCAGCCCCTCAGTCGGAGGGCGTCAGCCCCAGCATTTT. V gene TRBV10-1 combines with J gene TRBJ1-5; unclear D gene. Between the trimmed V and J ends, which lost 6 bases and 6 bases, there was a span of 18 bases. This CDR3 region has 15 residues. Per germline, CDR1 WNHNN and CDR2 SYGVQD (reference sequence).

The V call is TRBV3-1 (or the pseudogene TRBV3-2), the J call TRBJ2-7; 10 bases are a match to TRBD1. Losses at the gene ends were 7 bases for V and 7 bases for J; bases not matched to a gene: 13. Germline assignment: CDR1 LGHDT and CDR2 YNNKEL (reference sequence). The CDR3 has 15 amino acids. In nucleotides, the CDR3 is TGTGCCAGCACCTCTGAAGGGACAGGGGTGGGGGAGCAGTACTTC. Its protein product is CASTSEGTGVGEQYF.

In its sample, this clone was seen once. The gene calls are TRBV19 and TRBJ1-2, with a possible D match to TRBD1 (5 bases). Trimming removed 7 bases at V and 3 bases at J, with 18 bases between. This CDR3 spans 15 amino acids. Per the germline V gene, CDR1 is LNHDA and CDR2 is SQIVND (reference sequence). CDR3 loop: CASTPRTGGYYGYTF. The CDR3 DNA reads as TGTGCCAGTACCCCTCGGACCGGGGGATACTATGGCTACACCTTC.

The chain combines TRBV5-6 with TRBJ2-1; 11 bases align to TRBD2. The germline gives CDR1 SGHDT, CDR2 YYEEEE. This CDR3 is 13 amino acids long. Trimming took 3 bases from V and 12 from J; bases not matched to a gene: 5. This CDR3 reads CASSSVAGGSQFF. Here the CDR3 DNA reads TGTGCCAGCAGCTCAGTAGCGGGGGGGTCGCAGTTCTTC. The variable domain in full, completed from reference TRBV5-6 and TRBJ2-1, reads DAGVTQSPTHLIKTRGQQVTLRCSPKSGHDTVSWYQQALGQGPQFIFQYYEEEERQRGNFPDRFSGHQFPNYSSELNVNALLLGDSALYLCASSSVAGGSQFFGPGTRLTVL.

This chain connects TRBV19 to TRBJ1-5; D is unresolved. Germline CDR1 LNHDA, CDR2 SQIVND (reference sequence). V gave up 7 bases and J gave up 4 bases, with 14 bases separating them. CDR3 length: 14 amino acids. The CDR3: CASMDLTVNQPQHF. As DNA, the CDR3 is TGTGCCAGTATGGATCTAACAGTGAATCAGCCCCAGCATTTT.

V and J are TRBV29-1 and TRBJ1-1; perhaps TRBD1 as D (6 bases). The V gene lost 1 base and the J gene lost 1 base, with 7 bases spanning the gap. CDR1 and CDR2 from the germline V gene are SQVTM and ANQGSEA. CDR3 size: 13 residues. The DNA of the CDR3 is TGCAGCGTTGAAGGGGGGCAGAACACTGAAGCTTTCTTT. Its translation: CSVEGGQNTEAFF.

V and J are TRBV7-9 and TRBJ2-1, with D perhaps TRBD2 (5 bases). V was shortened by 5 bases and J by 8 bases, with 10 bases between the two germline ends. The CDR3 loop spans 12 amino acids. Germline V gene lookup returns CDR1 SEHNR and CDR2 FQNEAQ (reference sequence). The CDR3 DNA reads TGTGCCAGCAGCCTGACTATTTATGAGCAGTTCTTC. Translated: CASSLTIYEQFF.

This clone was observed a single time. Given the absence of the conserved phenylalanine or tryptophan at the CDR3 end, a read error is likely. Because the CDR3's place on the DNA is in doubt, the DNA is left out and the CDR3 is given as listed by TCRdb. The chain has TRBV27 and TRBJ1-1; TRBD1, the D gene given by the table, was not confirmed from the DNA. Germline lookup yields CDR1 MNHEY and CDR2 SMNVEV (reference sequence). The CDR3 length equals 14 residues, ends included. Here the CDR3 reads CASSFRQGTGTVFL.

The V and J genes are TRBV25-1 and TRBJ2-7; perhaps TRBD2 as D (5 bases). V lost 3 bases and J lost 5, with 11 bases in between. CDR1 and CDR2 from the germline V gene are MGHDK and SYGVNS. The CDR3 runs to 13 residues. CDR3 loop: CASSEPPGDEQYF. In nucleotides, the CDR3 is TGTGCCAGCAGTGAGCCCCCCGGGGACGAGCAGTACTTC.

The chain employs TRBV5-1 and TRBJ2-5; 11 bases line up with TRBD1. The CDR3 is 14 amino acids. The J segment lost 4 bases and the V segment lost 4 bases, leaving 3 bases of the junction unmatched. The germline V gene encodes CDR1 SGHRS and CDR2 YFSETQ. CDR3 sequence: CASSRDRGTETQYF. CDR3 nucleotides: TGCGCCAGCAGCCGGGACAGGGGGACAGAGACCCAGTACTTC.

V is TRBV6-5 and J is TRBJ1-1; possible D gene TRBD1, 6 bases. Trimming pared 0 bases from V and 3 bases from J, leaving 11 bases between. The germline CDR1 and CDR2 sequences are MNHEY and SVGAGI. This CDR3 is built from 15 residues. CDR3 bases: TGTGCCAGCAGTTACTCCTGGACAGCTGACACTGAAGCTTTCTTT. Translation: CASSYSWTADTEAFF.

V gene TRBV2 combines with J gene TRBJ1-2; D is possibly TRBD1 (5 bases). Germline-derived CDR1 and CDR2 are SNHLY and FYNNEI. V lost 7 bases, J lost 8 bases, and 14 bases lay in between. This CDR3 has 12 residues. CDR3 region: CASTEGGEGYTF. CDR3 coding DNA: TGTGCCAGCACCGAAGGAGGGGAAGGCTACACCTTC.

This clone occurred a few times. CDR3 sequence: CASRRTGSTGELFF. The CDR3 bases are TGTGCCAGCAGACGTACAGGGAGCACCGGGGAGCTGTTTTTT. This chain uses TRBV28 with TRBJ2-2; D possibly corresponds to TRBD1 (6 bases). This CDR3 contains 14 residues. V dropped 6 bases and J dropped 4 bases, with 12 bases sitting between them. Germline V gene sequence: CDR1 MDHEN, CDR2 SYDVKM.

The chain carries TRBV6-5 and TRBJ1-4; D is ambiguous. This CDR3 region has 15 residues. The V end was cut by 6 bases, the J end by 5 bases, with 16 bases between. Germline CDR1 and CDR2: MNHEY and SVGAGI. CDR3 DNA: TGTGCCAGCAGAGGTTCCGGGTACGGAAATGAAAAACTGTTTTTT. Its protein product is CASRGSGYGNEKLFF.

The chain is built from TRBV27 and TRBJ1-4, with D unclear. Trimming left V 5 bases short and J 0 bases short, with 10 bases between. Germline lookup yields CDR1 MNHEY and CDR2 SMNVEV (reference sequence). The length of the CDR3 is 15 residues. The CDR3: CASSGQQATNEKLFF. The CDR3 DNA is TGTGCCAGCAGTGGGCAGCAGGCAACTAATGAAAAACTGTTTTTT.

The V gene is TRBV10-3, the J gene TRBJ1-5; D remains unclear. The CDR3 contains 13 residues. Germline CDR1 is ENHRY and CDR2 is SYGVKD. Trimming took 3 bases from V and 5 from J, leaving 8 bases between them. The CDR3 sequence: CAISDPGHQPQHF. The CDR3, as DNA: TGTGCCATCAGTGACCCTGGGCATCAGCCCCAGCATTTT.

The V call is TRBV5-6, the J call TRBJ1-2, with TRBD1 matching 8 bases. There are 14 residues in the CDR3. V dropped 4 bases and J dropped 5; count of bases not matched to a gene: 7. Germline V CDR1 and CDR2: SGHDT, YYEEEE. CDR3 DNA sequence: TGTGCCAGCAGCGGGGGGGACAGGAGTTATGGCTACACCTTC. Translation gives CASSGGDRSYGYTF.